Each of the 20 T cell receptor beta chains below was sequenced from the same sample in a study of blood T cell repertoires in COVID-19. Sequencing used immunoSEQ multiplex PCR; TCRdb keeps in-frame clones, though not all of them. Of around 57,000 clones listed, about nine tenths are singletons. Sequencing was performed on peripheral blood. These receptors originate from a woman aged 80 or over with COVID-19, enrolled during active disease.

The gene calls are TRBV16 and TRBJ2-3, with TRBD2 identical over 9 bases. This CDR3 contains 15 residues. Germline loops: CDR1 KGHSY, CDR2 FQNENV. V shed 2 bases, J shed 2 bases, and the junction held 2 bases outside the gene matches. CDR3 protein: CASSQLAGYTDTQYF. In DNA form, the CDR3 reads TGTGCCAGCAGCCAACTAGCGGGGTACACAGATACGCAGTATTTT.

CDR3 sequence: CARGTGNSPLHF. Written as DNA, the CDR3 is TGTGCCAGGGGGACAGGGAATTCACCCCTCCACTTT. V is TRBV19 and J is TRBJ1-6, with TRBD1 identical over 9 bases. The CDR3 extends over 12 amino acids. Germline trimming cut 9 bases from V and 7 bases from J; bases unmatched to any gene: 1. The V gene's germline CDR1 is LNHDA and CDR2 SQIVND (reference sequence).

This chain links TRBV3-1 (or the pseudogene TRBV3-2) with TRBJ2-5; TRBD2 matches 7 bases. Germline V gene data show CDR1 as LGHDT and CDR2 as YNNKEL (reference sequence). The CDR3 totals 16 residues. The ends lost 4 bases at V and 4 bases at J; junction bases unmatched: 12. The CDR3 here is CASSLRGRGFGETQYF. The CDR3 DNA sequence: TGTGCCAGCAGCCTCCGCGGGCGGGGGTTCGGAGAGACCCAGTACTTC.

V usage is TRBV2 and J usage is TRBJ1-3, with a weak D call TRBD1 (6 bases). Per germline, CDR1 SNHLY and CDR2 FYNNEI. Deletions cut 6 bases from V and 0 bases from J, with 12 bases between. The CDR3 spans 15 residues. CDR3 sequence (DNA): TGTGCCAGCAGCGCCCAGGGGACCTCTGGAAACACCATATATTTT. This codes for CASSAQGTSGNTIYF.

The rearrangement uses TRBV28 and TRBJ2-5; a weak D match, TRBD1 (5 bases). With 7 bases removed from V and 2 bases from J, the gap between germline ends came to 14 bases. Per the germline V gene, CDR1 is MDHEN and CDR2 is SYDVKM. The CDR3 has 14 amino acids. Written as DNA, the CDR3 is TGTGCCAGCAATCGCGTCAGGGCTCAAGAGACCCAGTACTTC. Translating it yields CASNRVRAQETQYF.

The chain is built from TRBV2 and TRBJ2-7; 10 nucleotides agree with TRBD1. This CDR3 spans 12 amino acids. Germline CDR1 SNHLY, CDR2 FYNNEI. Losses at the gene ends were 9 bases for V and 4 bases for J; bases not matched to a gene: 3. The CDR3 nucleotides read TGTGCCAGTAGGACAGGGGGTTACGAGCAGTACTTC. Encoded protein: CASRTGGYEQYF. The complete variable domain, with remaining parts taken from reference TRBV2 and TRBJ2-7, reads EPEVTQTPSHQVTQMGQEVILRCVPISNHLYFYWYRQILGQKVEFLVSFYNNEISEKSEIFDDQFSVERPDGSNFTLKIRSTKLEDSAMYFCASRTGGYEQYFGPGTRLTVT.

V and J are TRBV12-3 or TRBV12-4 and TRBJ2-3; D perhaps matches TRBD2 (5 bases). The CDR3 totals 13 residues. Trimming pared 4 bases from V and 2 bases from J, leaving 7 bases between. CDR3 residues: CASSYGDTDTQYF. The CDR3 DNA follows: TGTGCCAGCAGTTACGGGGACACAGATACGCAGTATTTT.

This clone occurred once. The CDR3, as DNA: TGCGCCAGCAGCTTGGGTGGGGACTTACAGGCTGGAAACACCATATATTTT. Amino acid sequence: CASSLGGDLQAGNTIYF. The chain recombines TRBV5-1 with TRBJ1-3; D might be TRBD1 (5 bases). Trimming stripped 0 bases from V and 2 bases from J, with 15 bases between. CDR1 is SGHRS, CDR2 YFSETQ, per germline. CDR3 length: 17 residues.

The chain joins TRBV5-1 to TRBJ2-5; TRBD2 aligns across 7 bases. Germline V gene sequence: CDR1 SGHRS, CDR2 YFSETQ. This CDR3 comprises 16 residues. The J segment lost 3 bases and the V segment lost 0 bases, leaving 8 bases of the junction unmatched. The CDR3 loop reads CASSLEASGDEETQYF. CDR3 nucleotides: TGCGCCAGCAGCTTGGAGGCCAGCGGGGATGAAGAGACCCAGTACTTC.

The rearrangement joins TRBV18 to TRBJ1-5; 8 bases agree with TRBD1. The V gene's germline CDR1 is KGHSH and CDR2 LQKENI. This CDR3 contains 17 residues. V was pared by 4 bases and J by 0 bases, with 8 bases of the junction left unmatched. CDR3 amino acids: CASSRGQGAYSNQPQHF. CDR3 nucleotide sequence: TGTGCCAGCTCACGTGGACAGGGCGCCTATAGCAATCAGCCCCAGCATTTT.

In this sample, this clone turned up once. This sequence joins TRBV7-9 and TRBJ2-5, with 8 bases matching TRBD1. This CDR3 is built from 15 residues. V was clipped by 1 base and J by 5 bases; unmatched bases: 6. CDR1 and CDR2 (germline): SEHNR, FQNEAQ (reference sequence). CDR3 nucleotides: TGTGCCAGCAGCTTAGTTTCAGGGGGCGGTGAGACCCAGTACTTC. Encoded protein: CASSLVSGGGETQYF.

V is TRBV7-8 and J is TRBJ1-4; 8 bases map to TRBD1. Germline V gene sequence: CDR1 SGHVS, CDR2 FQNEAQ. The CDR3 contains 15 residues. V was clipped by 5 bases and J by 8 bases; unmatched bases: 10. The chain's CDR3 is CASSPRRQGREKLFF. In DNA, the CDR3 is TGTGCCAGCAGCCCCCGTCGACAGGGGAGGGAAAAACTGTTTTTT. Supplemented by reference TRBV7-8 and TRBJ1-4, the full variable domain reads GAGVSQSPRYKVAKRGQDVALRCDPISGHVSLFWYQQALGQGPEFLTYFQNEAQLDKSGLPSDRFFAERPEGSVSTLKIQRTQQEDSAVYLCASSPRRQGREKLFFGSGTQLSVL.

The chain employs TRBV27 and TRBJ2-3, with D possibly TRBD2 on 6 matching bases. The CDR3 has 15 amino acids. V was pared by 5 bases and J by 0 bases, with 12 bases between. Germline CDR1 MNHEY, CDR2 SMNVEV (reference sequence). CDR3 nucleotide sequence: TGTGCCAGCAGTCCCCGGAGGGGTAGCACAGATACGCAGTATTTT. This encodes CASSPRRGSTDTQYF.

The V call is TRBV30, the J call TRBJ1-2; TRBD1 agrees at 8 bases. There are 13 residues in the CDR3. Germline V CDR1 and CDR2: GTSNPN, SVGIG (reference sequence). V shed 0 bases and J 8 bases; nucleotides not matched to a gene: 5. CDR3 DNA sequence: TGTGCCTGGAGTGTCGGACAGGGCTACGGCTACACCTTC. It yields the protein CAWSVGQGYGYTF.

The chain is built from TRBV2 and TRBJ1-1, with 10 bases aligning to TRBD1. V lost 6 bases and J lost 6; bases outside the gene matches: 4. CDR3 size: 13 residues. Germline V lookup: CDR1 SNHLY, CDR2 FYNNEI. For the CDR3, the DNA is TGTGCCAGCAGGGAGACAGGGGGCCCTGAAGCTTTCTTT. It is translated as CASRETGGPEAFF.

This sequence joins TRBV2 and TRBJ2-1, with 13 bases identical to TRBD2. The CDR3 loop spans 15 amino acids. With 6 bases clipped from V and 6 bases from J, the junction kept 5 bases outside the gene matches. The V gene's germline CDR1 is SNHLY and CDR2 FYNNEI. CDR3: CASSPTSGGANEQFF. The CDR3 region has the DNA TGTGCCAGCAGCCCTACTAGCGGGGGGGCCAATGAGCAGTTCTTC.

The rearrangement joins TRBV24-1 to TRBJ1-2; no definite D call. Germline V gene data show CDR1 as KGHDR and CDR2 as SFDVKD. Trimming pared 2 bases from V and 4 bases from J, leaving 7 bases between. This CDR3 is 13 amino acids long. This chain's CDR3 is CATSDSTSYGYTF. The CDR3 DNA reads TGTGCCACCAGTGATTCAACAAGCTATGGCTACACCTTC.

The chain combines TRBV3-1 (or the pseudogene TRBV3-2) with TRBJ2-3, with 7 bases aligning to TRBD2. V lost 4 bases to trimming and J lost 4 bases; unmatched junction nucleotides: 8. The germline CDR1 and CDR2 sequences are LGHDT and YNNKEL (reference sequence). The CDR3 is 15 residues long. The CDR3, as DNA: TGTGCCAGCAGCCCCCGACTAGCACTGTCAGATACGCAGTATTTT. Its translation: CASSPRLALSDTQYF.

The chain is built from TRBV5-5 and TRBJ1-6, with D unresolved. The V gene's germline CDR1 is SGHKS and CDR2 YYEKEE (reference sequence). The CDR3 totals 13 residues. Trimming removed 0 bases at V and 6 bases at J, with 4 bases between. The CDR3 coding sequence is TGTGCCAGCAGCTTGGGCGGTAATTCACCCCTCCACTTT. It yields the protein CASSLGGNSPLHF.

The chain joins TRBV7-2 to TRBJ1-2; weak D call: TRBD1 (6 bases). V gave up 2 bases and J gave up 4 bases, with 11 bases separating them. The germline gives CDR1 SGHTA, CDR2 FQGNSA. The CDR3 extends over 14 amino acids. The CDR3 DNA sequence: TGTGCCAGCAGCTTACAACAGGGTCCCTATGGCTACACCTTC. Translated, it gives CASSLQQGPYGYTF.